The clone carrying this TCR beta chain was seen repeatedly, ten times or more. This entry is derived from a study of T cells in Graves' hyperthyroidism and ophthalmopathy. Researchers amplified the TCR beta CDR3 regions from RNA transcripts. In the first-round RT-PCR of the TCR CDR3, the HTBI primer set was used. MiXCR, applied by TCRdb to the multiplex PCR reads, yields one record per CDR3 protein. The data show 620,000 or so distinct CDR3 sequences, with approximately 15% seen just once and around 12% held by the top ten. Sequenced sample: blood. This clonotype was sampled from a woman between 50 and 59 years old with Graves' ophthalmopathy.

CDR3 nucleotide sequence: TGTGCCTGGACTGGGACTAGACACAATGAGCAGTTCTTC. Translation: CAWTGTRHNEQFF. The rearrangement joins TRBV30 to TRBJ2-1; 8 nucleotides match TRBD2. V lost 4 bases and J lost 5; bases outside the gene matches: 4. CDR3 length equals 13 residues. CDR1 is GTSNPN, CDR2 SVGIG, per germline (reference sequence).